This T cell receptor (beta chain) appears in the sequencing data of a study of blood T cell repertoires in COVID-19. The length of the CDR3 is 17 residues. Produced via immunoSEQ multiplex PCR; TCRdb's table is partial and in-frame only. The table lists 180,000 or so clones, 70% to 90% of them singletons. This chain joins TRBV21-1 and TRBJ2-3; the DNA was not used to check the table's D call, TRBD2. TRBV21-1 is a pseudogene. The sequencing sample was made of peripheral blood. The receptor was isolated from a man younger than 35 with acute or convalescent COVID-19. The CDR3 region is CASSALPRSQYKDTQYF. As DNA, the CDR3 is TGTGCCAGCAGCGCCCTTCCCCGGTCCCAATATAAGGATACGCAGTATTTT.